The 11 T cell receptor beta chains reported below all come from one sample, sequenced in a study of T cell clonality in common variable immunodeficiency. Method: immunoSEQ multiplex PCR; TCRdb's copy keeps in-frame clones and lacks some. The sample includes about 81,000 clones, none of them occurring once. Sequenced sample: peripheral blood mononuclear cells. These receptors were obtained from a person aged 18 to 75 in good health.

This clone was detected many times. The CDR3 extends 3 residues past the end of the read, so its final part is completed from the germline J gene. The chain has TRBV18 and TRBJ1-2, with D unresolved. There are 11 residues in the CDR3. Germline CDR1 is KGHSH and CDR2 is LQKENI. CDR3 bases read: TGTGCCAGCTCATCCGTGAGGGGC. As protein: CASSSVRG. The full-length CDR3 reads as CASSSVRGYTF.

The sample holds many counts of this clone. The read halts 3 residues ahead of the CDR3 end, with the missing end drawn from the germline J gene. This sequence joins TRBV6-2 or TRBV6-3 and TRBJ1-5; D unclear. The ends were cut back, 0 bases at V and 3 bases at J, with 12 bases in the middle. Germline V CDR1 and CDR2: MNHEY, SVGEGT. The CDR3 is 16 residues long. The chain's CDR3 is CASSYSTQLFNQPQHF. Incomplete CDR3 DNA: TGTGCCAGCAGTTACTCGACTCAGCTCTTCAATCAGCCC.

This clone occurred many times. The missing CDR3 end, 3 residues past where the read stops, is filled in from the germline J gene. The V and J genes are TRBV6-2 or TRBV6-3 and TRBJ2-2, with 11 positions matching TRBD2. The J segment lost 5 bases and the V segment lost 6 bases, leaving 5 bases of the junction unmatched. This CDR3 contains 15 residues. The germline V gene has CDR1 MNHEY and CDR2 SVGEGT. CDR3 DNA (partial): TGTGCCAGCAGCCAACTAGCGGGAGCAACCGGGGAG. This encodes CASSQLAGATGE. Given in full, the CDR3 is CASSQLAGATGELFF.

This clone came up many times. Read data end 3 residues before the CDR3 end; the end is taken from the germline J gene. This rearrangement joins TRBV19 to TRBJ2-2; possible D gene TRBD1, 5 bases. The V end lost 9 bases, the J end lost 3 bases, and 14 bases lay between the germline ends. The germline CDR1 and CDR2 sequences are LNHDA and SQIVND (reference sequence). The length of the CDR3 is 14 residues. The sequenced part of the CDR3 DNA is TGTGCCAGCCAAGACAGACAACACACCGGGGAG. This encodes CASQDRQHTGE. The whole CDR3 reads CASQDRQHTGELFF.

This clone was observed many times. The read finishes 3 residues shy of the CDR3 end, and the germline J gene is used to complete it. V is TRBV30 and J is TRBJ2-2; D is ambiguous. The CDR3 contains 12 residues. Trimming took 2 bases from V and 7 from J, leaving 8 bases between them. The germline V gene encodes CDR1 GTSNPN and CDR2 SVGIG (reference sequence). The covered CDR3 bases are TGTGCCTGGAGTCCCCGTATCGGGGAG. This sequence encodes CAWSPRIGE. The CDR3 reads in full as CAWSPRIGELFF.

This clone occurred many times. Read coverage stops 3 residues before the CDR3 terminus; the germline J gene supplies the remainder. The V and J genes are TRBV19 and TRBJ1-1, with 11 bases that match TRBD1. CDR1 is LNHDA and CDR2 is SQIVND in the germline V gene (reference sequence). V lost 3 bases, J lost 0 bases, and 12 bases stayed unmatched. The CDR3 totals 19 residues. Incomplete CDR3 DNA: TGTGCCAGTAGTATCCTCCCTACCGGGACAGGGGGAATGAACACTGAA. This translates into CASSILPTGTGGMNTE. Given in full, the CDR3 is CASSILPTGTGGMNTEAFF.

This clone came up many times. Sequencing ends 3 residues short of the CDR3 end; the germline J gene provides the rest. The V and J genes are TRBV5-1 and TRBJ2-1, with 8 bases that match TRBD2. CDR1 is SGHRS, CDR2 YFSETQ, per germline. The CDR3 totals 17 residues. V shed 4 bases, J shed 2 bases, and the junction held 11 bases outside the gene matches. The sequenced part of the CDR3 DNA is TGCGCCAGCAGCAAATCACTAGCGGCCCCCCCCTACAATGAG. It yields the protein CASSKSLAAPPYNE. The whole CDR3 sequence is CASSKSLAAPPYNEQFF.

This clone appeared many times. The observed sequence ends 3 residues before the CDR3 terminus, with the missing tail filled in from the germline J gene. V gene TRBV19 combines with J gene TRBJ2-1; 8 positions agree with TRBD1. Trimming took 4 bases from V and 4 from J; bases not matched to a gene: 6. The CDR3 is 15 amino acids. Per germline, CDR1 LNHDA and CDR2 SQIVND (reference sequence). The DNA read from the CDR3 is TGTGCCAGTAGTACCCGACAGGGGCTGTACAATGAG. It specifies CASSTRQGLYNE. The CDR3 in its entirety is CASSTRQGLYNEQFF.

The table lists this clone with many counts. The read falls 3 residues short of the CDR3 end, and the missing part is taken from the germline J gene. The genes are TRBV29-1 and TRBJ2-1, with D perhaps matching TRBD2 (6 bases). CDR3 length equals 14 residues. Trimming took off 4 bases at V and 5 bases at J, with 15 bases between the two ends. Per the germline V gene, CDR1 is SQVTM and CDR2 is ANQGSEA. This chain's CDR3 is CSVAGRLVNNEQFF. The covered CDR3 bases are TGCAGCGTTGCAGGCCGACTAGTTAACAATGAG.

This clone was recorded at least ten times. The CDR3 end is not reached by the read, which stops 3 residues before it; the germline J gene fills it in. The chain carries TRBV7-2 and TRBJ1-1, with D perhaps matching TRBD1 (5 bases). Germline V gives CDR1 SGHTA, CDR2 FQGNSA. The germline V and J ends were trimmed by 4 bases and 4 bases, with 13 bases remaining between them. CDR3 length: 14 amino acids. The CDR3 loop is CASSSTSGSTEAFF. The CDR3 DNA, read in part, is TGTGCCAGCAGCTCGACCTCAGGGAGCACTGAA.

This clone was found many times. The CDR3 extends 3 residues past the end of the read, so its final part is completed from the germline J gene. The chain recombines TRBV7-9 with TRBJ2-3; possibly TRBD1 for D (6 bases). The CDR3 extends over 14 amino acids. The germline V and J ends were trimmed by 1 base and 4 bases, with 9 bases remaining between them. Germline lookup yields CDR1 SEHNR and CDR2 FQNEAQ (reference sequence). The covered CDR3 bases are TGTGCCAGCAGCTTAGACAGGGACGCAGATACG. Amino acid sequence: CASSLDRDADT. The entire CDR3 sequence reads CASSLDRDADTQYF.